Below, 27 T cell receptor beta chains from the same sample are listed, as sequenced in a study of Ad26.COV2.S vaccination and SARS-CoV-2 variants. Treatment indicated: around 19 received Ad26.COV2.S at low or high dose, single or two shots; several received placebo; per-sample allocation not given. The samples date from day 63 after the first vaccine or placebo injection. Sequenced by immunoSEQ multiplex PCR; TCRdb stores in-frame clones only, minus some. The sample lists 380,000 or so clones, approximately 86% occurring once. The sample in question was peripheral blood, obtained in a trial of Ad26.COV2.S vaccine versus placebo. Receptor source: a person aged 18 to 65 who received the Ad26.COV2.S COVID-19 vaccine or a placebo.

The rearrangement links TRBV5-1 to TRBJ2-1, with 12 nucleotides matching TRBD2. In germline, CDR1 is SGHRS, CDR2 YFSETQ. There are 15 residues in the CDR3. Losses at the gene ends were 3 bases for V and 10 bases for J; bases not matched to a gene: 8. This chain's CDR3 is CASSYTSGGPREQFF. As DNA, the CDR3 is TGCGCCAGCAGCTACACTAGCGGGGGGCCCAGAGAGCAGTTCTTC. Full variable domain (rest looked up from reference TRBV5-1 and TRBJ2-1): KAGVTQTPRYLIKTRGQQVTLSCSPISGHRSVSWYQQTPGQGLQFLFEYFSETQRNKGNFPGRFSGRQFSNSRSEMNVSTLELGDSALYLCASSYTSGGPREQFFGPGTRLTVL.

This chain joins TRBV6-5 and TRBJ2-7; the match to TRBD1 covers 11 bases. Losses at the gene ends were 2 bases for V and 2 bases for J; bases not matched to a gene: 5. CDR1 and CDR2 (germline): MNHEY, SVGAGI. The CDR3 covers 16 residues. The CDR3 DNA reads TGTGCCAGCAGTTACGGGGGGACAGGGGGTACCTACGAGCAGTACTTC. Amino acid sequence: CASSYGGTGGTYEQYF.

V and J are TRBV5-8 and TRBJ1-2; no clear D. The CDR3 loop spans 14 amino acids. The V and J ends lost 6 bases and 4 bases respectively, with 16 bases between them. Germline CDR1 is SGHTS and CDR2 is YDEGEE. The CDR3 protein is CASTLSVLTYGYTF. The CDR3 DNA follows: TGTGCCAGCACCCTCTCGGTCCTAACCTATGGCTACACCTTC. Drawing the rest from reference TRBV5-8 and TRBJ1-2, the complete variable domain is EAGVTQSPTHLIKTRGQQATLRCSPISGHTSVYWYQQALGLGLQFLLWYDEGEERNRGNFPPRFSGRQFPNYSSELNVNALELEDSALYLCASTLSVLTYGYTFGSGTRLTVV.

The V call is TRBV5-1, the J call TRBJ2-7, with 9 bases aligning to TRBD2. Germline values: CDR1 SGHRS, CDR2 YFSETQ. The CDR3 contains 16 residues. V lost 0 bases, J lost 6 bases, and 10 bases stayed unmatched. The CDR3 reads CASSLGGASGGIEQYF. For the CDR3, the DNA is TGCGCCAGCAGCTTGGGAGGCGCGAGCGGGGGGATCGAGCAGTACTTC.

V and J are TRBV4-1 and TRBJ2-5; D gene unclear. Germline loops: CDR1 MGHRA, CDR2 YSYEKL. The CDR3 runs 13 residues. Trimming pared 0 bases from V and 7 bases from J, leaving 9 bases between. The CDR3 here is CASSQDPVGTQYF. The CDR3 DNA follows: TGCGCCAGCAGCCAAGATCCAGTAGGGACCCAGTACTTC.

Concerning this clone itself: Additional DNA sequences in this sample encode the identical CDR3. The genes are TRBV9 and TRBJ2-2; no firm D call. Trimming cost V 0 bases and J 2 bases, with 2 bases left between them. Germline CDR1 is SGDLS and CDR2 is YYNGEE. The CDR3 consists of 13 residues. Here the CDR3 reads CASSVGNTGELFF. The CDR3 DNA sequence: TGTGCCAGCAGCGTAGGTAACACCGGGGAGCTGTTTTTT.

This chain joins TRBV28 and TRBJ1-1; D is unclear. This CDR3 region has 14 residues. CDR1 and CDR2 from the germline V gene are MDHEN and SYDVKM. V was pared by 6 bases and J by 11 bases, with 22 bases between. CDR3 sequence (DNA): TGTGCCAGCAGATCAACAAAAAGCGGGGTTAAGGCTTTCTTT. It is translated as CASRSTKSGVKAFF. Complete variable domain (other parts from reference TRBV28 and TRBJ1-1): DVKVTQSSRYLVKRTGEKVFLECVQDMDHENMFWYRQDPGLGLRLIYFSYDVKMKEKGDIPEGYSVSREKKERFSLILESASTNQTSMYLCASRSTKSGVKAFFGQGTRLTVV.

This rearrangement joins TRBV5-1 to TRBJ1-1; TRBD1 might be the D (5 bases). V was clipped by 0 bases and J by 1 base, with 10 bases between them. The germline gives CDR1 SGHRS, CDR2 YFSETQ. The length of the CDR3 is 15 residues. CDR3 nucleotides: TGCGCCAGCAGCTTGGCCGTCAGGGCGAACACTGAAGCTTTCTTT. Protein: CASSLAVRANTEAFF.

This clone appeared once. The J gene is TRBJ2-5, the V gene TRBV19; D gene unclear. The length of the CDR3 is 13 residues. CDR1 and CDR2 from the germline V gene are LNHDA and SQIVND (reference sequence). V shed 6 bases and J shed 5 bases, with 13 bases lying between them. The CDR3 DNA follows: TGTGCCAGTAGCAGCGCGATTTTCGAGACCCAGTACTTC. Translating it yields CASSSAIFETQYF.

The chain has TRBV28 and TRBJ2-7; D gene uncertain. This CDR3 is built from 12 residues. Germline V gene lookup returns CDR1 MDHEN and CDR2 SYDVKM. Trimming removed 6 bases from V and 2 bases from J, with 8 bases in between. The DNA for the CDR3 is TGTGCCAGCAGCTCGATGCCCTACGAGCAGTACTTC. It specifies CASSSMPYEQYF.

The chain couples TRBV11-2 to TRBJ2-7; perhaps TRBD2 as D (6 bases). Germline V gives CDR1 SGHAT, CDR2 FQNNGV. V lost 6 bases, J lost 4 bases, and 22 bases lay in between. CDR3 size: 16 residues. CDR3 nucleotides: TGTGCCAGCAGTCATCCCGGGGAGGCCCGGGTGTACGAGCAGTACTTC. Protein: CASSHPGEARVYEQYF.

The rearrangement links TRBV28 to TRBJ1-5, with a possible D match to TRBD1 (6 bases). V gave up 4 bases and J gave up 2 bases, with 15 bases separating them. Germline CDR1 is MDHEN and CDR2 is SYDVKM. This CDR3 contains 16 residues. The CDR3: CASSSNPGAGNQPQHF. The CDR3 region has the DNA TGTGCCAGCAGTTCAAATCCAGGGGCGGGCAATCAGCCCCAGCATTTT.

CDR3 sequence: CASSPLTGETGELFF. CDR3 bases: TGTGCCAGCTCACCACTCACAGGTGAAACCGGGGAGCTGTTTTTT. The genes are TRBV18 and TRBJ2-2, with D possibly matching TRBD1 (5 bases). Germline CDR1 and CDR2: KGHSH and LQKENI. V shed 1 base and J shed 5 bases, with 11 bases lying between them. CDR3 length: 15 amino acids. The complete variable domain, with remaining parts taken from reference TRBV18 and TRBJ2-2, reads NAGVMQNPRHLVRRRGQEARLRCSPMKGHSHVYWYRQLPEEGLKFMVYLQKENIIDESGMPKERFSAEFPKEGPSILRIQQVVRGDSAAYFCASSPLTGETGELFFGEGSRLTVL.

This chain links TRBV9 with TRBJ2-7; D gene uncertain. CDR3 length: 13 amino acids. From germline, CDR1 is SGDLS and CDR2 YYNGEE. V was trimmed by 0 bases and J by 4 bases, leaving 8 bases between them. The CDR3 DNA is TGTGCCAGCAGCGTAGGATCAGAATACGAGCAGTACTTC. As protein: CASSVGSEYEQYF.

This chain links TRBV28 with TRBJ1-5; 10 bases agree with TRBD1. Germline loops: CDR1 MDHEN, CDR2 SYDVKM. The CDR3 has 14 amino acids. V lost 9 bases, J lost 1 base, and 3 bases stayed unmatched. Here the CDR3 DNA reads TGTGCCAGTGGGACAGGGGAGAGCAATCAGCCCCAGCATTTT. It specifies CASGTGESNQPQHF.

The gene calls are TRBV7-9 and TRBJ1-2; D possibly corresponds to TRBD1 (5 bases). The V gene's germline CDR1 is SEHNR and CDR2 FQNEAQ (reference sequence). V lost 5 bases, J lost 8 bases, and 15 bases lay in between. This CDR3 region has 13 residues. The CDR3 DNA reads as TGTGCCAGCAGCCGGACACTCGCCGGAGGCTACACCTTC. This sequence encodes CASSRTLAGGYTF.

J is TRBJ1-2 and V is TRBV6-5; possible D gene TRBD1, 6 bases. The CDR3 spans 14 residues. Per the germline V gene, CDR1 is MNHEY and CDR2 is SVGAGI. V shed 0 bases and J shed 5 bases, with 10 bases lying between them. In DNA form, the CDR3 reads TGTGCCAGCAGTTACTCGGGGGACACTTATGGCTACACCTTC. This gives the protein CASSYSGDTYGYTF.

The count of this clone is one. The V gene is TRBV28, the J gene TRBJ2-7, with TRBD1 identical over 12 bases. J lost 5 bases, V lost 6 bases, and 11 bases had no gene match. Germline V gene lookup returns CDR1 MDHEN and CDR2 SYDVKM. The CDR3 runs 16 residues. CDR3 residues: CASRPNTGTGGDEQYF. The CDR3 nucleotides are TGTGCCAGCAGACCTAATACCGGGACAGGGGGCGACGAGCAGTACTTC.

The rearrangement joins TRBV11-2 to TRBJ2-3, with 10 positions matching TRBD2. Germline CDR1 reads SGHAT; CDR2 reads FQNNGV. This CDR3 comprises 16 residues. V lost 4 bases to trimming and J lost 3 bases; unmatched junction nucleotides: 7. In DNA, the CDR3 is TGTGCCAGCAGCTCCGGAGCGGGGGGGGGAACAGATACGCAGTATTTT. It specifies CASSSGAGGGTDTQYF.

This rearrangement joins TRBV9 to TRBJ2-3; 7 bases align to TRBD2. Germline V gene data show CDR1 as SGDLS and CDR2 as YYNGEE. The CDR3 has 12 residues. V was pared by 5 bases and J by 6 bases, with 3 bases of the junction left unmatched. In nucleotides, the CDR3 is TGTGCCAGCAGGGGAGCGGGGGATACGCAGTATTTT. It is translated as CASRGAGDTQYF.

This chain uses TRBV10-3 with TRBJ2-7, with unresolved D. CDR1 is ENHRY, CDR2 SYGVKD, per germline. The CDR3 runs to 12 residues. The germline V and J ends were trimmed by 2 bases and 7 bases, with 9 bases remaining between them. CDR3 sequence: CAISEIGFEQYF. The CDR3 nucleotides are TGTGCCATCAGTGAGATCGGGTTTGAGCAGTACTTC.

This clone appeared a few times. V is TRBV11-3 and J is TRBJ2-2, with 8 bases that match TRBD1. J lost 6 bases, V lost 1 base, and 4 bases had no gene match. The germline CDR1 and CDR2 sequences are SGHNT and YENEEA. This CDR3 contains 15 residues. The CDR3 nucleotides are TGTGCCAGCAGCTTAGGGCAGGGGGCCTCCGGGGAGCTGTTTTTT. Encoded protein: CASSLGQGASGELFF.

The rearrangement uses TRBV27 and TRBJ2-1; weak D call: TRBD2 (6 bases). V was trimmed by 10 bases and J by 8 bases, leaving 21 bases between them. The CDR3 covers 14 residues. CDR1 is MNHEY, CDR2 SMNVEV, per germline (reference sequence). CDR3 amino acids: CATQDLKGGYEQFF. For the CDR3, the DNA is TGTGCCACGCAGGACCTTAAGGGAGGCTATGAGCAGTTCTTC.

This chain uses TRBV28 with TRBJ2-7; D may correspond to TRBD1 or TRBD2 (5 bases each). The CDR3 length is 16 residues. Germline CDR1 MDHEN, CDR2 SYDVKM. V was trimmed by 7 bases and J by 4 bases, leaving 23 bases between them. The CDR3 here is CASIAMGVPLGYEQYF. The DNA for the CDR3 is TGTGCCAGCATCGCAATGGGGGTTCCCCTCGGGTACGAGCAGTACTTC.

The V call is TRBV6-2 or TRBV6-3, the J call TRBJ2-7; TRBD2 aligns across 9 bases. The V gene end was trimmed by 5 bases and the J gene end by 0 bases; junction bases not matched to a gene: 2. Per germline, CDR1 MNHEY and CDR2 SVGEGT. CDR3 length: 14 residues. The CDR3 spells CASSAGGNSYEQYF. DNA for the CDR3: TGTGCCAGCAGTGCGGGAGGGAACTCCTACGAGCAGTACTTC.

CDR3 loop: CASSPRQGTNQPQHF. CDR3 bases: TGTGCCAGCAGCCCAAGACAGGGGACCAATCAGCCCCAGCATTTT. This chain connects TRBV7-2 to TRBJ1-5, with TRBD1 identical over 8 bases. The CDR3 length is 15 residues. Germline V CDR1 and CDR2: SGHTA, FQGNSA. V lost 5 bases and J lost 3; bases outside the gene matches: 6.

This clone has just one count. This chain uses TRBV29-1 with TRBJ2-5; possibly TRBD2 for D (7 bases). The ends were cut back, 3 bases at V and 1 base at J, with 18 bases in the middle. CDR1 and CDR2 (germline): SQVTM, ANQGSEA. This CDR3 has 16 residues. CDR3 amino acids: CSVESKGGATQETQYF. As DNA, the CDR3 is TGCAGCGTTGAGTCGAAGGGGGGGGCTACCCAAGAGACCCAGTACTTC.